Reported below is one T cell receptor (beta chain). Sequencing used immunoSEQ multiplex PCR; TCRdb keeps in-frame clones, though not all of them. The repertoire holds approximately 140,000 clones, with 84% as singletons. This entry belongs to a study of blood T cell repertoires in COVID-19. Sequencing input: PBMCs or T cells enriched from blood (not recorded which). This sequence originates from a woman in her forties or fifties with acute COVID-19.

Written as DNA, the CDR3 is TGTGCCAGCAGCTTAGCTGACCCGGAGCAGGAGCAGTTCTTC. This sequence encodes CASSLADPEQEQFF. The chain employs TRBV7-9 and TRBJ2-1; D not certain. V was cut by 0 bases and J by 10 bases, with 13 bases left in between. This CDR3 spans 14 amino acids. In germline, CDR1 is SEHNR, CDR2 FQNEAQ (reference sequence).